This entry describes one T cell receptor (beta chain). Its antigen is currently unknown. This sample is drawn from a study of cytomegalovirus exposure and HLA in healthy donors. CDR1 is MNHEY and CDR2 is SVGAGI in the germline V gene. Deletions cut 3 bases from V and 6 bases from J, with 11 bases between. The length of the CDR3 is 13 residues. Study observations and caveats: CMV serostatus was the sole immune exposure information available.

The PCR made use of 60 Vbeta and 13 Jbeta primers. Profiled with immunoSEQ multiplex PCR; TCRdb holds only in-frame clones, not every one. The sample has under 200,000 clones, about 80% seen once. This receptor was identified in a man between 45 and 60 years old in good health and CMV-seropositive. The gene calls are TRBV6-5 and TRBJ1-1; the D is unclear. Input material: PBMCs. The CDR3 DNA reads TGTGCCAGCAGTTATCCGGGGTACCCTGAAGCTTTCTTT. Encoded protein: CASSYPGYPEAFF.